This T cell receptor beta chain came from a study of shared clonotypes between healthy human individuals. On the study more broadly: The plates for each donor numbered three CD4 naive, three CD4 memory, two CD8 naive and one CD8 memory.

The study's findings and limits: Generally, naive subsets (rather than memory subsets) showed larger estimated richness. The naive CD4 repertoires of four donors were compared, and about 5% of clonotypes were shared.

Note on this clone: Its specificity is not known.

Trimming left V 6 bases short and J 0 bases short, with 6 bases between. Looked up from germline, CDR1 is MNHEY and CDR2 is SMNVEV (reference sequence). The CDR3 spans 13 residues. Per the study methods: Filtering differed since immunoSEQ provided only junctions, with no quality scores. TCRdb's table, derived via immunoSEQ multiplex PCR, lists solely in-frame clones and lacks some. V and J calls and clone size are given by that table; D and trimming were obtained from the DNA. The sample holds 550,000 to 850,000 clones; less than 85% are singletons and the top ten take 1.5% to 2%. Sequenced input: memory CD4+ T cells sorted from blood. Subset defined: CD45RA-negative fraction. The J gene is TRBJ1-5, the V gene TRBV27, with D unresolved. The source is a woman in her thirties in good health. The CDR3 spells CASSPISNQPQHF. CDR3 coding DNA: TGTGCCAGCAGCCCAATTAGCAATCAGCCCCAGCATTTT.